These 22 T cell receptor beta chains originate from one sample sequenced in a study of blood T cells in healthy people across ages (dated by TCRdb to between 2014 and 2017). The method behind the library was 5' RACE. The instrument given in TCRdb is Illumina HiSeq 2500. The second PCR ran for roughly 7 to 11 cycles and used a J-beta primer mix along with a sample-barcoded 5' primer. TCRdb trimmed the raw reads at Q25, called clones with MiXCR and kept productive beta chains. Every entry covers one CDR3 protein and lists the most common genes and DNA from its rows. The sample has about 680,000 distinct CDR3 sequences on record, approximately 50% of them singletons. The ten largest clones add up to under 35% of the sample. The sample consisted of blood. The receptors were sampled from a woman aged 55-75 years in good health.

Here the CDR3 DNA reads TGTGCCAGCAGTCTGACTAGCGGGAGAGCGAAAGAGACCCAGTACTTC. It translates to CASSLTSGRAKETQYF. The chain has TRBV12-3 or TRBV12-4 and TRBJ2-5, with TRBD2 identical over 12 bases. Trimming at V came to 5 bases and at J to 3 bases, leaving 7 bases not matched to a gene. The CDR3 is 16 residues long.

The V call is TRBV7-2, the J call TRBJ2-2, with no clear D. In germline, CDR1 is SGHTA, CDR2 FQGNSA. Trimming cost V 3 bases and J 6 bases, with 11 bases left between them. The CDR3 is made up of 14 amino acids. In DNA form, the CDR3 reads TGTGCCAGCAGCTTTACTCTAGGATCCGGGGAGCTGTTTTTT. It yields the protein CASSFTLGSGELFF.

J is TRBJ2-5 and V is TRBV7-2; 8 bases line up with TRBD1. This CDR3 comprises 16 residues. The V segment lost 5 bases and the J segment 4 bases; nucleotides outside the gene matches: 12. Per the germline V gene, CDR1 is SGHTA and CDR2 is FQGNSA. The CDR3 loop reads CASSPSRQGRRETQYF. CDR3 coding DNA: TGTGCCAGCAGCCCGAGCCGACAGGGGCGAAGAGAGACCCAGTACTTC.

J is TRBJ2-3 and V is TRBV6-7; 10 bases are shared with TRBD2. TRBV6-7 carries the ORF label, with uncertain function. This CDR3 is 15 amino acids long. Unmatched junction bases numbered 5, after V lost 6 bases and J lost 2 bases. Written as DNA, the CDR3 is TGTGCCAGCAGCCGAGCGGGAGGGAACACAGATACGCAGTATTTT. Its translation is CASSRAGGNTDTQYF.

This chain connects TRBV6-2 or TRBV6-3 to TRBJ1-2, with TRBD1 matching over 8 bases. Losses at the gene ends were 2 bases for V and 5 bases for J; bases not matched to a gene: 4. Germline CDR1 reads MNHEY; CDR2 reads SVGEGT. The CDR3 is 14 residues long. CDR3 nucleotide sequence: TGTGCCAGCAGTTACCGGGGGACAGGTTATGGCTACACCTTC. As protein: CASSYRGTGYGYTF.

V usage is TRBV20-1 and J usage is TRBJ2-7; TRBD1 might be the D (6 bases). The CDR3 is 15 residues long. V lost 6 bases, J lost 0 bases, and 18 bases lay in between. Germline CDR1 reads DFQATT; CDR2 reads SNEGSKA (reference sequence). DNA for the CDR3: TGCAGTGCCCCTCTACAGGGTGGCCGCTCCTACGAGCAGTACTTC. Translated: CSAPLQGGRSYEQYF.

The chain carries TRBV14 and TRBJ2-7; TRBD2 agrees at 13 bases. With V trimmed by 1 base and J by 2 bases, 2 bases remained unmatched. This CDR3 has 16 amino acids. The germline CDR1 and CDR2 sequences are SGHDN and FVKESK. The CDR3 sequence is CASSQGGLAGTYEQYF. The DNA for the CDR3 is TGTGCCAGCAGCCAAGGGGGACTAGCGGGAACCTACGAGCAGTACTTC.

This clonotype has more than one count but fewer than ten. The chain is built from TRBV9 and TRBJ2-7; 7 nucleotides align to TRBD2. The CDR3 contains 15 residues. Trimming at V came to 0 bases and at J to 0 bases, leaving 3 bases not matched to a gene. Germline lookup yields CDR1 SGDLS and CDR2 YYNGEE. This CDR3 is CASSVEGTTSYEQYF. The CDR3 bases are TGTGCCAGCAGCGTAGAGGGGACTACCTCCTACGAGCAGTACTTC.

This clonotype was picked up a small number of times. V usage is TRBV7-9 and J usage is TRBJ2-6, with a possible D match to TRBD1 (6 bases). This CDR3 region has 18 residues. Germline CDR1 reads SEHNR; CDR2 reads FQNEAQ (reference sequence). Trimming took 5 bases from V and 4 from J, leaving 21 bases between them. The chain's CDR3 is CASSLDRSGLVGANVLTF. CDR3 DNA sequence: TGTGCCAGCAGCCTCGACAGGTCGGGGCTGGTCGGGGCCAACGTCCTGACTTTC.

This clonotype has only one observation. V usage is TRBV20-1 and J usage is TRBJ1-4; possible D gene TRBD1, 6 bases. The CDR3 totals 14 residues. The V gene's germline CDR1 is DFQATT and CDR2 SNEGSKA (reference sequence). V was shortened by 1 base and J by 5 bases, with 11 bases between the two germline ends. The CDR3 is CSARVRQGNEKLFF. The DNA for the CDR3 is TGCAGTGCTAGAGTGAGGCAGGGGAATGAAAAACTGTTTTTT.

This chain uses TRBV7-2 with TRBJ2-4, with TRBD2 identical over 13 bases. J gave up 11 bases and V 5 bases, and 6 bases lay outside the gene matches. Germline assignment: CDR1 SGHTA and CDR2 FQGNSA. The CDR3 extends over 14 amino acids. DNA for the CDR3: TGTGCCAGCAGCCCGGGGACTAGCGGGACAGTTCAGTACTTC. Translation: CASSPGTSGTVQYF.

This clonotype was detected a few times. This chain's CDR3 is CASSLEPPSRQYSYGYTF. The DNA of the CDR3 is TGTGCCAGCAGCTTAGAGCCCCCCTCTCGACAGTACTCCTATGGCTACACCTTC. The rearrangement uses TRBV11-2 and TRBJ1-2; D might be TRBD1 (5 bases). Trimming removed 0 bases at V and 4 bases at J, with 21 bases between. CDR3 length: 18 residues. Per germline, CDR1 SGHAT and CDR2 FQNNGV.

On this clonotype: This may be a read error: a much more frequent sequence differs by one nucleotide. The chain couples TRBV15 to TRBJ2-1; TRBD2 aligns across 9 bases. Near its end, the DNA agrees better with TRBJ2-7, so the J call may be wrong. CDR1 and CDR2 (germline): LNHNV, YYDKDF (reference sequence). The CDR3 spans 19 residues. CDR3 bases: TGTGCCACCAGCAGAGATGTGACCGGTGGGACTAGCAAGTACAATGAGCAGTACTTC. This sequence encodes CATSRDVTGGTSKYNEQYF.

The genes are TRBV10-3 and TRBJ2-1, with TRBD1 matching 7 bases. The germline V gene has CDR1 ENHRY and CDR2 SYGVKD. V lost 6 bases, J lost 3 bases, and 5 bases stayed unmatched. The CDR3 extends over 14 amino acids. The CDR3 coding sequence is TGTGCCATCAGCCGGGACAGCTTCTACAATGAGCAGTTCTTC. Protein sequence: CAISRDSFYNEQFF.

This clonotype was counted only a few times. At one end the junction does not follow the germline gene, possibly because of a read error. The rearrangement joins TRBV14 to TRBJ2-1; TRBD1 agrees at 8 bases. CDR1 is SGHDN and CDR2 is FVKESK in the germline V gene. CDR3 length equals 11 residues. The CDR3 DNA follows: TGTGCCAGCTGCCAGGGGGCTGAGCAGTTCTTC. Translation gives CASCQGAEQFF. The full variable domain, completed using reference TRBV14 and TRBJ2-1, is EAGVTQFPSHSVIEKGQTVTLRCDPISGHDNLYWYRRVMGKEIKFLLHFVKESKQDESGMPNNRFLAERTGGTYSTLKVQPAELEDSGVYFCASCQGAEQFFGPGTRLTVL.

The rearrangement uses TRBV10-3 and TRBJ2-5; 8 positions match TRBD2. The junction had 7 bases not matched to a gene; V was cut back by 4 bases and J by 6 bases. The CDR3 runs 14 residues. Germline CDR1 reads ENHRY; CDR2 reads SYGVKD. The CDR3 DNA sequence: TGTGCCATCAGTGGAGGTCTAGCGGGCCAGACCCAGTACTTC. Protein: CAISGGLAGQTQYF.

The V call is TRBV20-1, the J call TRBJ2-3; possible D gene TRBD2, 6 bases. Germline V gives CDR1 DFQATT, CDR2 SNEGSKA (reference sequence). Trimming shortened V by 4 bases and J by 0 bases, and 11 bases separated the two germline ends. The length of the CDR3 is 14 residues. CDR3 sequence reads: CSANMAGSTDTQYF. DNA for the CDR3: TGCAGTGCTAATATGGCGGGGAGCACAGATACGCAGTATTTT.

This clonotype was recorded a few times. The rearrangement links TRBV5-1 to TRBJ2-5; TRBD1 or TRBD2 may be the D gene (5 bases each). Trimming left V 0 bases short and J 7 bases short, with 13 bases between. This CDR3 region has 14 residues. Per germline, CDR1 SGHRS and CDR2 YFSETQ. This CDR3 is CASSLADSRGTQYF. For the CDR3, the DNA is TGCGCCAGCAGCTTGGCCGACAGTCGGGGGACCCAGTACTTC. Looking up the rest from reference TRBV5-1 and TRBJ2-5 gives the full variable domain: KAGVTQTPRYLIKTRGQQVTLSCSPISGHRSVSWYQQTPGQGLQFLFEYFSETQRNKGNFPGRFSGRQFSNSRSEMNVSTLELGDSALYLCASSLADSRGTQYFGPGTRLLVL.

This sequence joins TRBV4-3 and TRBJ2-4, with TRBD1 matching 9 bases. There are 19 residues in the CDR3. Germline V gene data show CDR1 as LGHNA and CDR2 as YSLEER. V gave up 1 base and J gave up 0 bases; unmatched junction bases: 10. CDR3: CASSQVGTGSSGAKNIQYF. CDR3 DNA: TGCGCCAGCAGCCAAGTAGGGACAGGGTCGTCGGGAGCCAAAAACATTCAGTACTTC.

The genes are TRBV20-1 and TRBJ2-1; 9 nucleotides agree with TRBD1. Germline assignment: CDR1 DFQATT and CDR2 SNEGSKA (reference sequence). This CDR3 is built from 14 residues. Unmatched junction bases numbered 2, after V lost 4 bases and J lost 1 base. The CDR3 loop is CSAMTGGSYNEQFF. The CDR3 DNA is TGCAGTGCTATGACAGGGGGTTCCTACAATGAGCAGTTCTTC.

The rearrangement joins TRBV3-1 to TRBJ2-1, with TRBD2 identical over 9 bases. Trimming took 6 bases from V and 7 from J; bases not matched to a gene: 7. The CDR3 has 14 amino acids. Germline CDR1 reads LGHDT; CDR2 reads YNNKEL (reference sequence). The chain's CDR3 is CASRDSGRGNEQFF. The CDR3 DNA follows: TGTGCCAGCAGAGATAGCGGGAGAGGGAATGAGCAGTTCTTC.

This clonotype was seen only a few times. A junction end diverges from the germline sequence, so it may reflect a read error. The gene calls are TRBV12-3 or TRBV12-4 and TRBJ2-7; D not resolved. This CDR3 is 14 amino acids long. The CDR3 DNA reads TGTGCCAGCAGACCTAACGACATATCCTACGGGCAGTACTTC. Translated: CASRPNDISYGQYF.